This T cell receptor (beta chain) is from a study of T cell responses to AZD1222 COVID-19 vaccine. Remarks on this clone: Its antigen remains unidentified.

Profiling relied on immunoSEQ multiplex PCR, and the TCRdb table lists in-frame clones only, not all of them. This sample has over 70,000 clones, with 85% found just once. General observations from the study: Vaccine-related CD4 TCRs covered spike, predominating at 160-218 and 743-854. Spike-specific TCR breadth and depth went up after people got two AZD1222 doses. No day 14 peak samples; only post-peak repertoires were characterized. Donors were largely white British and mainly female; clonal diversity was possibly underestimated.

V was pared by 7 bases and J by 7 bases, with 23 bases between. Germline lookup yields CDR1 SGHRS and CDR2 YFSETQ. The CDR3 length is 15 residues. This specimen consisted of peripheral blood, obtained on day 0 of AZD1222 vaccination. This chain uses TRBV5-1 with TRBJ1-2; D may be TRBD1 (6 bases). This receptor was obtained from an adult in good health. CDR3 sequence reads: CASQKETGKTSGYTF. In nucleotides, the CDR3 is TGCGCCAGCCAAAAAGAGACAGGCAAGACAAGTGGCTACACCTTC.